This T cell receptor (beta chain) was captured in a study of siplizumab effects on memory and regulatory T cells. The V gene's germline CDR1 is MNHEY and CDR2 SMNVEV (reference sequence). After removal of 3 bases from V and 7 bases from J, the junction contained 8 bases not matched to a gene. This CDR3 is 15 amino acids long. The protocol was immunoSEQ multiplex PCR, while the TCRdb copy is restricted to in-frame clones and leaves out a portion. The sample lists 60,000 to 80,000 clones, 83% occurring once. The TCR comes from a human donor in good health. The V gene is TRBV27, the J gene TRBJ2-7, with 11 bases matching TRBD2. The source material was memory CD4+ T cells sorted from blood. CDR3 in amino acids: CASSFSSGRVGEQYF. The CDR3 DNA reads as TGTGCCAGCAGTTTCAGTAGCGGGAGGGTAGGGGAGCAGTACTTC.